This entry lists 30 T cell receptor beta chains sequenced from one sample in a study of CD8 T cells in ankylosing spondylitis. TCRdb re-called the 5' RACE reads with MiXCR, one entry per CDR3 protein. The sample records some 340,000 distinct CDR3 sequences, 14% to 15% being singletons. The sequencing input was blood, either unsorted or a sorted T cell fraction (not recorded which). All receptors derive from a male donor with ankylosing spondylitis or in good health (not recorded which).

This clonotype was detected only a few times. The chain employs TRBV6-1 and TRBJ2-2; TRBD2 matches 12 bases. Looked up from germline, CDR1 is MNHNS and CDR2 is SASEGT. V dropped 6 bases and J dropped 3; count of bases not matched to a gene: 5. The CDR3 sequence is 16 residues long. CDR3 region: CASRSSGGGDTGELFF. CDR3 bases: TGTGCCAGCAGGTCTAGCGGGGGGGGGGACACCGGGGAGCTGTTTTTT.

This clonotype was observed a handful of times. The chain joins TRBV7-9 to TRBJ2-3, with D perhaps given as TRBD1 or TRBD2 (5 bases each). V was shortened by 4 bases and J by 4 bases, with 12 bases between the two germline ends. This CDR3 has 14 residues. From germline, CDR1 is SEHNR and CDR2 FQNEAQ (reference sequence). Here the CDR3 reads CASSYGVGADTQYF. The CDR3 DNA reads TGTGCCAGCAGCTATGGGGTGGGGGCAGATACGCAGTATTTT.

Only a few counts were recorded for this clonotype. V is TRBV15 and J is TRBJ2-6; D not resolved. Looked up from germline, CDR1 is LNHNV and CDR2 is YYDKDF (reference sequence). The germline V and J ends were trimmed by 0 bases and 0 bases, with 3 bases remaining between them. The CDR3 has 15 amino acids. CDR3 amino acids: CATSRDHSGANVLTF. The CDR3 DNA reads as TGTGCCACCAGCAGAGATCACTCTGGGGCCAACGTCCTGACTTTC. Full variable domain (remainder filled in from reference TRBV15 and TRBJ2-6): DAMVIQNPRYQVTQFGKPVTLSCSQTLNHNVMYWYQQKSSQAPKLLFHYYDKDFNNEADTPDNFQSRRPNTSFCFLDIRSPGLGDTAMYLCATSRDHSGANVLTFGAGSRLTVL.

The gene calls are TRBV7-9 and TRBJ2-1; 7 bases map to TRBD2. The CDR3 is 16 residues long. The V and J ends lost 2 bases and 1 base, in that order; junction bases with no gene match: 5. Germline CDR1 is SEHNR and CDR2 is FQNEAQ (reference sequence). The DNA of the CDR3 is TGTGCCAGCAGCTTATCGGGGGGAACATCCTACAATGAGCAGTTCTTC. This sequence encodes CASSLSGGTSYNEQFF.

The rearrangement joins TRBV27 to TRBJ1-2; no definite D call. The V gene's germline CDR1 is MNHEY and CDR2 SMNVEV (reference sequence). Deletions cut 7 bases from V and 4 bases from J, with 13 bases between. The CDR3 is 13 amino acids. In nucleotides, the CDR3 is TGTGCCAGCACCCCAACAGAGGGCTATGGCTACACCTTC. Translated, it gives CASTPTEGYGYTF.

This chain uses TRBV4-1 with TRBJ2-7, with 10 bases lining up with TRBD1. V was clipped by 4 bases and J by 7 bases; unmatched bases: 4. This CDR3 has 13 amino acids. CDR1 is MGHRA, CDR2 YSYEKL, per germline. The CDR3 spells CASSLTGGLEQYF. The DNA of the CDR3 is TGCGCCAGCAGCCTGACAGGGGGCTTAGAGCAGTACTTC.

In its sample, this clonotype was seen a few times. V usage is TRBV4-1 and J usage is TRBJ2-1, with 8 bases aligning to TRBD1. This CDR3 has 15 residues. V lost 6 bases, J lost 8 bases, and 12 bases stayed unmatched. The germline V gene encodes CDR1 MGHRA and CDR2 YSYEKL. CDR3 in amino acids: CASRLGQGARDEQFF. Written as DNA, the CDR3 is TGCGCCAGCAGGCTTGGGCAGGGGGCGCGGGATGAGCAGTTCTTC.

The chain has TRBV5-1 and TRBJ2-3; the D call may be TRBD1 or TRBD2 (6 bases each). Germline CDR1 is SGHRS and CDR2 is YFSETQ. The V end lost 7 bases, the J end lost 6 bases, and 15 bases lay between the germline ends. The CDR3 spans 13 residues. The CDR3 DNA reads TGCGCCAGCGCCGAGACAGGAGGGGATACGCAGTATTTT. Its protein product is CASAETGGDTQYF.

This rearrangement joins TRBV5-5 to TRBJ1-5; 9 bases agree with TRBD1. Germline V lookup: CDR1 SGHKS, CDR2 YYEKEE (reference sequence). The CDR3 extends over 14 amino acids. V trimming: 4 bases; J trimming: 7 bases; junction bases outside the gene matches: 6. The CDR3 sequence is CASSLDRGGQPQHF. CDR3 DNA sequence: TGTGCCAGCAGCCTGGACAGGGGCGGACAGCCCCAGCATTTT.

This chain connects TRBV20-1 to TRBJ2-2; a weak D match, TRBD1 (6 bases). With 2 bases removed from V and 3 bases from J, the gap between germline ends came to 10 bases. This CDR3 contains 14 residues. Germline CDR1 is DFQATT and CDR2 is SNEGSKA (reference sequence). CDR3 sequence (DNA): TGCAGTGCTAGAATGCAGGGGCACACCGGGGAGCTGTTTTTT. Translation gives CSARMQGHTGELFF.

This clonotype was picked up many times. CDR3 sequence reads: CSGWNTEAFF. The CDR3 DNA reads as TGCAGCGGTTGGAACACTGAAGCTTTCTTT. The chain employs TRBV29-1 and TRBJ1-1; D call uncertain. With 7 bases removed from V and 1 base from J, the gap between germline ends came to 4 bases. Germline-derived CDR1 and CDR2 are SQVTM and ANQGSEA. The CDR3 totals 10 residues.

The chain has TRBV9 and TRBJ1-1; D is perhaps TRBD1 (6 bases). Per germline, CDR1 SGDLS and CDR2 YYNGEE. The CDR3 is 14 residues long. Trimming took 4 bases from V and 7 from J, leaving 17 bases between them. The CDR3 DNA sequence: TGTGCCAGCAGCTCCCGAGGGGGGGCCGGTGAAGCTTTCTTT. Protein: CASSSRGGAGEAFF. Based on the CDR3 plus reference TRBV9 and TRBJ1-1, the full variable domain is DSGVTQTPKHLITATGQRVTLRCSPRSGDLSVYWYQQSLDQGLQFLIQYYNGEERAKGNILERFSAQQFPDLHSELNLSSLELGDSALYFCASSSRGGAGEAFFGQGTRLTVV.

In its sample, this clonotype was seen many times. The CDR3 DNA follows: TGTGCCAGCAGCGTCAACTATATCGGTGGCTACACCTTC. Protein product: CASSVNYIGGYTF. The chain combines TRBV5-6 with TRBJ1-2; D is undetermined. Germline CDR1 and CDR2: SGHDT and YYEEEE. The CDR3 contains 13 residues. The germline V and J ends were trimmed by 4 bases and 7 bases, with 14 bases remaining between them.

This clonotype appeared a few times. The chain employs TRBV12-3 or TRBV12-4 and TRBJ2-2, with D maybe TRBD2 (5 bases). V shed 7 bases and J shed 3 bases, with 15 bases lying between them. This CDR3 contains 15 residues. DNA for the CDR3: TGTGCCAGCAAGGCTAGCTCAACTTACACCGGGGAGCTGTTTTTT. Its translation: CASKASSTYTGELFF.

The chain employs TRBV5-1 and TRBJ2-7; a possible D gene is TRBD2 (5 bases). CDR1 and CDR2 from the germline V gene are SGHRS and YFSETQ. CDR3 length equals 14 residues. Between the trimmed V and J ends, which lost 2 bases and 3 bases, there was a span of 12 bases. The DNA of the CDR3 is TGCGCCAGCAGCTTCGTCCAGAGCGGCTACGAGCAGTACTTC. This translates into CASSFVQSGYEQYF. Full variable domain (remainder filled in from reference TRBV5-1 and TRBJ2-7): KAGVTQTPRYLIKTRGQQVTLSCSPISGHRSVSWYQQTPGQGLQFLFEYFSETQRNKGNFPGRFSGRQFSNSRSEMNVSTLELGDSALYLCASSFVQSGYEQYFGPGTRLTVT.

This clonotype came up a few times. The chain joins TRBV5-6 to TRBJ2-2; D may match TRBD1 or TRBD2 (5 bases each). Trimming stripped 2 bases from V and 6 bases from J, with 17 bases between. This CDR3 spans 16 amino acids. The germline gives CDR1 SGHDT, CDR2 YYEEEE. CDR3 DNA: TGTGCCAGCAGCTTCCGACAGCCGGGGTCTCCCGGGGAGCTGTTTTTT. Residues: CASSFRQPGSPGELFF.

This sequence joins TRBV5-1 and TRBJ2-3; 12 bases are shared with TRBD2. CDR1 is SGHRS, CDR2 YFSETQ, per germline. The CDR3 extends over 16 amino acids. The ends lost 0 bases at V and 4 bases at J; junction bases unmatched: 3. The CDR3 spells CASSLATSGGADTQYF. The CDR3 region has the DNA TGCGCCAGCAGCTTGGCGACTAGCGGGGGCGCAGATACGCAGTATTTT.

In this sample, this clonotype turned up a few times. CDR3 bases: TGTGCCAGCAGCTTAGTTTGGGGCAATTCACCCCTCCACTTT. It yields the protein CASSLVWGNSPLHF. The chain combines TRBV11-2 with TRBJ1-6; possibly TRBD1 for D (5 bases). Per the germline V gene, CDR1 is SGHAT and CDR2 is FQNNGV. The CDR3 covers 14 residues. Trimming pared 1 base from V and 7 bases from J, leaving 8 bases between.

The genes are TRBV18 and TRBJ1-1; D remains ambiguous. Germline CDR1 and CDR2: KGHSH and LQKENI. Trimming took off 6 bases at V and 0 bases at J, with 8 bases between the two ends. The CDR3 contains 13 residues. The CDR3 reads CASSTEMNTEAFF. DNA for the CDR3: TGTGCCAGCTCCACAGAGATGAACACTGAAGCTTTCTTT. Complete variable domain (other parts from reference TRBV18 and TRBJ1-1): NAGVMQNPRHLVRRRGQEARLRCSPMKGHSHVYWYRQLPEEGLKFMVYLQKENIIDESGMPKERFSAEFPKEGPSILRIQQVVRGDSAAYFCASSTEMNTEAFFGQGTRLTVV.

The CDR3 reads CAWSGGNSPLHF. The DNA of the CDR3 is TGTGCCTGGAGTGGGGGAAATTCACCCCTCCACTTT. This sequence joins TRBV30 and TRBJ1-6; D call uncertain. Trimming left V 1 base short and J 7 bases short, with 5 bases between. Per the germline V gene, CDR1 is GTSNPN and CDR2 is SVGIG (reference sequence). CDR3 length: 12 residues.

The CDR3 sequence: CASSYTGTGSPLHF. The DNA of the CDR3 is TGTGCCAGCAGCTATACCGGGACAGGTTCACCCCTCCACTTT. The V gene is TRBV3-1, the J gene TRBJ1-6, with 8 bases lining up with TRBD1. The CDR3 length is 14 residues. In germline, CDR1 is LGHDT, CDR2 YNNKEL (reference sequence). The J segment lost 9 bases and the V segment lost 5 bases, leaving 6 bases of the junction unmatched.

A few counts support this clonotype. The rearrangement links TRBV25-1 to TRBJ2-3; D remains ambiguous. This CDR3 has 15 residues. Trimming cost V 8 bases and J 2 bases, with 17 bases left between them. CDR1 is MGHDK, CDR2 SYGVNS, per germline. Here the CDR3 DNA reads TGTGCCAGCGCTACCGGCAGCCTCGCCACAGATACGCAGTATTTT. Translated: CASATGSLATDTQYF.

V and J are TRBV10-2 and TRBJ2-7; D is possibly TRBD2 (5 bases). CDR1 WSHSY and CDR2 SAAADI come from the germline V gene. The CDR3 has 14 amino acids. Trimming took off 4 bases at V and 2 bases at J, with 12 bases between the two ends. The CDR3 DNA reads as TGCGCCAGCAGTGGGACTTTAACAACCTACGAGCAGTACTTC. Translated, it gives CASSGTLTTYEQYF.

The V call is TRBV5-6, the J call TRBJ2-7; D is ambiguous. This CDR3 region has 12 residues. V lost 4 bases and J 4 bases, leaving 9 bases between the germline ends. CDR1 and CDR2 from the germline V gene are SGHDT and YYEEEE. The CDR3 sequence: CASSLVTYEQYF. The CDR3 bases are TGTGCCAGCAGCCTGGTGACTTACGAGCAGTACTTC.

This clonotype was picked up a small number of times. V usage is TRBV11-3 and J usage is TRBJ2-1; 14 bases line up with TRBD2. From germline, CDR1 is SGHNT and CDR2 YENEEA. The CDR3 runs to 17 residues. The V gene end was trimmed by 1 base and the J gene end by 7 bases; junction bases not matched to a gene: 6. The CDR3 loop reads CASSLGRLAGGRNEQFF. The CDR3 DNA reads TGTGCCAGCAGCTTAGGCCGACTAGCGGGAGGGCGGAATGAGCAGTTCTTC.

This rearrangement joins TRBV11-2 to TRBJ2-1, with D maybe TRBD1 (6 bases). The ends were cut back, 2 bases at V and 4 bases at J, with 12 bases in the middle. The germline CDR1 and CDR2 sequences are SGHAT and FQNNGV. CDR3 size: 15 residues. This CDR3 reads CASSLQGNSYNEQFF. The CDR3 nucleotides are TGTGCCAGCAGCTTACAGGGGAATTCTTACAATGAGCAGTTCTTC.

This CDR3 reads CSVDSLTGHEQYF. In nucleotides, the CDR3 is TGCAGCGTTGATAGTCTAACAGGGCACGAGCAGTACTTC. This chain connects TRBV29-1 to TRBJ2-7; tentative D call: TRBD1 (6 bases). In germline, CDR1 is SQVTM, CDR2 ANQGSEA. V was trimmed by 3 bases and J by 5 bases, leaving 14 bases between them. The CDR3 has 13 amino acids.

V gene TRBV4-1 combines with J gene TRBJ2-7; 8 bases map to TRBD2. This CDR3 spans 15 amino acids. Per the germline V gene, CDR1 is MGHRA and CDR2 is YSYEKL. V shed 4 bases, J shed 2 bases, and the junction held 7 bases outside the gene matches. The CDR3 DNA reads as TGCGCCAGCAGCCTCGGGGGAGCGGGGGCCTACGAGCAGTACTTC. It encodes CASSLGGAGAYEQYF.

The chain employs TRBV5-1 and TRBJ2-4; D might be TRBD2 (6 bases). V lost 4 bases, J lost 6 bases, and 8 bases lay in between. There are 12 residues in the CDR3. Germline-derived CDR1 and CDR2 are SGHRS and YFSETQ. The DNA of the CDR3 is TGCGCCAGCAGCGACGGGGGAAACATTCAGTACTTC. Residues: CASSDGGNIQYF.

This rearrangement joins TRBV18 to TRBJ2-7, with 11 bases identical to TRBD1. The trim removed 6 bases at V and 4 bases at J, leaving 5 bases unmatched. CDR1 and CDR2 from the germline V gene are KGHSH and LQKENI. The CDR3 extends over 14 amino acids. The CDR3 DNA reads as TGTGCCAGCTCCCTCGGGACAGGGGGATACGAGCAGTACTTC. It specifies CASSLGTGGYEQYF.